This TCR beta chain stems from a study of blood T cell repertoires in COVID-19. In the original processing: Reference gene primer amplification gave estimated nucleated cell counts. Libraries were prepared by immunoSEQ multiplex PCR; TCRdb keeps only in-frame clonotypes and omits some of them. D and trimming were read from the DNA, whereas the V and J calls and clone size are those reported in that table. The table lists some 200,000 clones, roughly 85% of them singletons, with roughly 4.8% in the top ten. Study members were between about 18 and 100 years old and lived in 24 US regions. The TCR originated in a woman aged 45-60 years who had been exposed to COVID-19. The sample was PBMCs or T cells enriched from blood (not recorded which).

CDR3 sequence reads: CASSSSADIRNEQFF. The CDR3 DNA sequence: TGCGCCAGCAGCTCCTCGGCGGACATCCGCAATGAGCAGTTCTTC. The genes are TRBV5-1 and TRBJ2-1; D may be TRBD1 (5 bases). V lost 3 bases to trimming and J lost 6 bases, with 16 bases between them. The CDR3 loop spans 15 amino acids. The germline V gene encodes CDR1 SGHRS and CDR2 YFSETQ.